A selection of T cell receptor beta chains follows, all from one sample in a study of cytotoxic CD8 clonotypes in ibrutinib-treated CLL. Produced via immunoSEQ multiplex PCR; TCRdb's table is partial and in-frame only. This table holds hundreds of thousands of clones, about three quarters found once. The sequenced sample was PBMCs, obtained after 24 months of ibrutinib treatment. All receptors come from a human donor with chronic lymphocytic leukemia. The CDR3 runs from the conserved cysteine through the conserved F or W. Fields, in order: J gene, V gene, CDR3 protein.

j_call: TRBJ2-2; v_call: TRBV7-3; cdr3_aa: CASSLNPRTISGELFF
j_call: TRBJ2-5; v_call: TRBV29-1; cdr3_aa: CSVEGGAQTQYF
j_call: TRBJ1-4; v_call: TRBV25-1; cdr3_aa: CASSETGSLGEKLFF
j_call: TRBJ2-3; v_call: TRBV29-1; cdr3_aa: CSEIGTSLDTQYF
j_call: TRBJ1-5; v_call: TRBV2; cdr3_aa: CASTEDGGSYNQPQHF
j_call: TRBJ2-5; v_call: TRBV25-1; cdr3_aa: CASSEYARAEQETQYF
j_call: TRBJ2-4; v_call: TRBV6-5; cdr3_aa: CASSDRENIQYF
j_call: TRBJ1-1; v_call: TRBV18; cdr3_aa: CASSSTENTEAFF
j_call: TRBJ2-7; v_call: TRBV7-3; cdr3_aa: CASSKGTSGNSHEQYF
j_call: TRBJ2-1; v_call: TRBV10-3; cdr3_aa: CAISRRTEYNEQFF
j_call: TRBJ2-7; v_call: TRBV28; cdr3_aa: CASSLGTSGNYEQYF
j_call: TRBJ2-1; v_call: TRBV5-1; cdr3_aa: CASSLDVVAVNEQFF
j_call: TRBJ2-7; v_call: TRBV19; cdr3_aa: CASRGLAGGEYF
j_call: TRBJ2-5; v_call: TRBV29-1; cdr3_aa: CSVGVILGAQETQYF
j_call: TRBJ2-2; v_call: TRBV6-1; cdr3_aa: CASSTNSGHTGELFF
j_call: TRBJ1-2; v_call: TRBV19; cdr3_aa: CASRLTGVYGYTF
j_call: TRBJ2-7; v_call: TRBV6-1; cdr3_aa: CASSDGTAWTYGEQYF
j_call: TRBJ2-1; v_call: TRBV19; cdr3_aa: CASSISADSYNEQFF
j_call: TRBJ2-3; v_call: TRBV13; cdr3_aa: CASSLEPEGTQYF
j_call: TRBJ2-2; v_call: TRBV19; cdr3_aa: CASISEAGRRTGELFF
j_call: TRBJ2-4; v_call: TRBV29-1; cdr3_aa: CSAGLDNIQYF
j_call: TRBJ2-7; v_call: TRBV4-1; cdr3_aa: CASSFQEAGSYEQYF
j_call: TRBJ2-2; v_call: TRBV28; cdr3_aa: CANSGQGTGELFF
j_call: TRBJ2-7; v_call: TRBV6-5; cdr3_aa: CASSYRDRSPSEQYF
j_call: TRBJ2-3; v_call: TRBV5-8; cdr3_aa: CASSAGRTPYTDTQYF
j_call: TRBJ1-2; v_call: TRBV7-3; cdr3_aa: CASSQGQGAGYTF
j_call: TRBJ2-5; v_call: TRBV2; cdr3_aa: CASKTGAGTQYF
j_call: TRBJ2-7; v_call: TRBV2; cdr3_aa: CASSLGRGGEYEQYF
j_call: TRBJ1-1; v_call: TRBV6-5; cdr3_aa: CASSPDLAERAFF
j_call: TRBJ2-5; v_call: TRBV7-7; cdr3_aa: CASSHETGVQTQYF
j_call: TRBJ1-2; v_call: TRBV7-2; cdr3_aa: CASSLAQDPGYGYTF
j_call: TRBJ2-6; v_call: TRBV7-7; cdr3_aa: CASSLYGANVLTF
j_call: TRBJ2-5; v_call: TRBV18; cdr3_aa: CASSSGTGGQETQYF
j_call: TRBJ2-7; v_call: TRBV28; cdr3_aa: CASSFRGAEQYF
j_call: TRBJ2-7; v_call: TRBV10-3; cdr3_aa: CAISDRDNEQYF
j_call: TRBJ1-1; v_call: TRBV10-3; cdr3_aa: CAISRDRQNTEAFF
j_call: TRBJ2-2; v_call: TRBV25-1; cdr3_aa: CASSQTGELFF
j_call: TRBJ2-3; v_call: TRBV28; cdr3_aa: CASSLITDTQYF
j_call: TRBJ2-4; v_call: TRBV11-2; cdr3_aa: CASSLLTGSGNIQYF
j_call: TRBJ2-7; v_call: TRBV5-1; cdr3_aa: CASSPPESGQHEQYF